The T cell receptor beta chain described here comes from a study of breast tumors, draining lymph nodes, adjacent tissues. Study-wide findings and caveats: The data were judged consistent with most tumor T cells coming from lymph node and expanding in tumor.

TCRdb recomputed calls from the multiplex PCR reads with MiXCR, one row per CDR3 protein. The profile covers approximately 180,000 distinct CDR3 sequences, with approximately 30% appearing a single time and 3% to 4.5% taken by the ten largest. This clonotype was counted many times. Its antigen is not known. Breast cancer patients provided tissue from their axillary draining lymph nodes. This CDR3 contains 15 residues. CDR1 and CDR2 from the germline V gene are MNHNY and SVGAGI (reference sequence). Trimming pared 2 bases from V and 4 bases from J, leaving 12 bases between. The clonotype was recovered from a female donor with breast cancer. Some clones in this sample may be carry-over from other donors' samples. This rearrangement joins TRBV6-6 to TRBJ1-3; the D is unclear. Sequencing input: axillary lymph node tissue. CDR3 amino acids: CASSYPSEAGNTIYF. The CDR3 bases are TGTGCCAGCAGTTACCCATCCGAGGCCGGAAACACCATATATTTT.